A single sample gave rise to the 8 T cell receptor beta chains below, sequenced in a study of blood T cell repertoires in COVID-19. Assay: immunoSEQ multiplex PCR; the TCRdb copy retains only in-frame clones and omits some. The data contain roughly 57,000 clones, less than 75% of them seen just once; the ten biggest clones take up approximately 13%. Sequencing was carried out using peripheral blood. These receptors were obtained from a woman aged 65 to 85 with acute or convalescent COVID-19.

Only a few counts were recorded for this clone. The rearrangement links TRBV30 to TRBJ1-1, with 8 bases identical to TRBD1. In germline, CDR1 is GTSNPN, CDR2 SVGIG (reference sequence). The CDR3 runs 11 residues. The J segment lost 7 bases and the V segment lost 5 bases, leaving 3 bases of the junction unmatched. In DNA, the CDR3 is TGTGCCTGGGGCAGGGGGCTTGAAGCTTTCTTT. Residues: CAWGRGLEAFF. Full variable domain (missing parts from reference TRBV30 and TRBJ1-1): SQTIHQWPATLVQPVGSPLSLECTVEGTSNPNLYWYRQAAGRGLQLLFYSVGIGQISSEVPQNLSASRPQDRQFILSSKKLLLSDSGFYLCAWGRGLEAFFGQGTRLTVV.

The chain has TRBV6-6 and TRBJ2-1; 9 nucleotides agree with TRBD1. V shed 6 bases, J shed 3 bases, and the junction held 9 bases outside the gene matches. In germline, CDR1 is MNHNY, CDR2 SVGAGI (reference sequence). This CDR3 spans 16 amino acids. This CDR3 is CASSPGQGTIYNEQFF. The CDR3 DNA reads as TGTGCCAGCAGCCCGGGACAGGGAACCATCTACAATGAGCAGTTCTTC.

V is TRBV5-1 and J is TRBJ1-2; TRBD1 matches 11 bases. V dropped 3 bases and J dropped 8; count of bases not matched to a gene: 6. Germline V CDR1 and CDR2: SGHRS, YFSETQ. The CDR3 has 14 residues. The DNA for the CDR3 is TGCGCCAGCAGCTCTGGGACAGGGGGGCGCGGCTACACCTTC. This translates into CASSSGTGGRGYTF.

The V and J genes are TRBV7-9 and TRBJ1-6; D is unresolved. The CDR3 runs to 17 residues. V lost 8 bases to trimming and J lost 0 bases, with 17 bases between them. Germline V gene lookup returns CDR1 SEHNR and CDR2 FQNEAQ (reference sequence). DNA of the CDR3: TGTGCCAGCCTATCCACGGGCGGGAGCTCCTATAATTCACCCCTCCACTTT. Amino acids: CASLSTGGSSYNSPLHF. Drawing the rest from reference TRBV7-9 and TRBJ1-6, the complete variable domain is DTGVSQNPRHKITKRGQNVTFRCDPISEHNRLYWYRQTLGQGPEFLTYFQNEAQLEKSRLLSDRFSAERPKGSFSTLEIQRTEQGDSAMYLCASLSTGGSSYNSPLHFGNGTRLTVT.

The chain links TRBV6-6 to TRBJ2-5, with TRBD2 as a possible D gene (6 bases). Trimming took 6 bases from V and 2 from J, leaving 16 bases between them. Germline CDR1 is MNHNY and CDR2 is SVGAGI (reference sequence). This CDR3 has 15 residues. CDR3 loop: CASSPRDFVQETQYF. CDR3 nucleotides: TGTGCCAGCAGCCCTCGGGACTTCGTACAAGAGACCCAGTACTTC.

Only a few counts were recorded for this clone. V gene TRBV7-8 combines with J gene TRBJ1-1; D is possibly TRBD1 (6 bases). CDR1 SGHVS and CDR2 FQNEAQ come from the germline V gene. Trimming shortened V by 5 bases and J by 5 bases, and 15 bases separated the two germline ends. The CDR3 is 14 amino acids. CDR3 region: CASSPERDKTEAFF. Written as DNA, the CDR3 is TGTGCCAGCAGCCCAGAAAGGGACAAGACTGAAGCTTTCTTT.

V gene TRBV6-2 or TRBV6-3 combines with J gene TRBJ2-2, with no clear D. Germline V gives CDR1 MNHEY, CDR2 SVGEGT. This CDR3 comprises 14 residues. Trimming stripped 0 bases from V and 5 bases from J, with 7 bases between. The CDR3 spells CASSYSLRTGELFF. In DNA form, the CDR3 reads TGTGCCAGCAGTTACTCCCTACGGACCGGGGAGCTGTTTTTT.

This clone turned up a few times. The rearrangement uses TRBV3-1 (or the pseudogene TRBV3-2) and TRBJ2-7, with D possibly matching TRBD2 (6 bases). Deletions cut 3 bases from V and 0 bases from J, with 15 bases between. This CDR3 region has 16 residues. Per the germline V gene, CDR1 is LGHDT and CDR2 is YNNKEL (reference sequence). This CDR3 is CASSQEGRRPSYEQYV. CDR3 in DNA: TGTGCCAGCAGCCAGGAGGGACGCCGACCCTCCTACGAGCAGTACGTC.